Shown below are 21 T cell receptor beta chains from a single sample sequenced in a study of T cells after yellow fever vaccination. TCRdb redid the calling of the 5' RACE reads with MiXCR, one entry per CDR3 protein. This sample has hundreds of thousands of distinct CDR3 sequences, with around an eighth found just once. The sequencing used PBMCs, collected on the day of the yellow fever booster vaccination. All receptors derive from a man aged 25-45 years who received the YFV17D yellow fever vaccine.

This clonotype was observed at least ten times. CDR3 coding DNA: TGTGCCAGCAGCTTCGCAGGGGTCTACGAGCAGTACTTC. Its translation is CASSFAGVYEQYF. This rearrangement joins TRBV7-2 to TRBJ2-7; maybe TRBD1 (6 bases). Trimming removed 3 bases from V and 3 bases from J, with 9 bases in between. The germline V gene encodes CDR1 SGHTA and CDR2 FQGNSA. The CDR3 extends over 13 amino acids.

Many counts were recorded for this clonotype. The V call is TRBV10-3, the J call TRBJ2-5; D gene unclear. Between the trimmed V and J ends, which lost 4 bases and 4 bases, there was a span of 10 bases. From germline, CDR1 is ENHRY and CDR2 SYGVKD. The CDR3 is 13 amino acids. CDR3 sequence (DNA): TGTGCCATCAGTGCAGGTCAGAGAGAGACCCAGTACTTC. Amino acids: CAISAGQRETQYF.

This chain connects TRBV11-2 to TRBJ2-7; TRBD2 matches at 7 bases. The ends lost 5 bases at V and 4 bases at J; junction bases unmatched: 8. Germline V gives CDR1 SGHAT, CDR2 FQNNGV. The CDR3 contains 14 residues. The CDR3 loop reads CASSDWAGAYEQYF. The CDR3 region has the DNA TGTGCCAGCAGCGATTGGGCGGGAGCTTACGAGCAGTACTTC.

J is TRBJ2-7 and V is TRBV7-9; D not certain. Trimming pared 7 bases from V and 3 bases from J, leaving 16 bases between. Per germline, CDR1 SEHNR and CDR2 FQNEAQ (reference sequence). CDR3 size: 14 residues. For the CDR3, the DNA is TGTGCCAGCACCGCCGGTGGTGGGGACTACGAGCAGTACTTC. Amino acid sequence: CASTAGGGDYEQYF.

There are many counts of this clonotype. The rearrangement uses TRBV10-3 and TRBJ1-2, with a possible D match to TRBD1 (5 bases). The V end was cut by 0 bases, the J end by 6 bases, with 14 bases between. The CDR3 consists of 15 residues. Germline V gene lookup returns CDR1 ENHRY and CDR2 SYGVKD. The CDR3 DNA reads TGTGCCATCAGTGAGTCGAATCTCAGGGTGGATGGCTACACCTTC. Its protein is CAISESNLRVDGYTF.

The V and J genes are TRBV5-6 and TRBJ2-7; TRBD1 or TRBD2 may be the D gene (5 bases each). Per germline, CDR1 SGHDT and CDR2 YYEEEE. The V end lost 0 bases, the J end lost 7 bases, and 14 bases lay between the germline ends. The CDR3 covers 14 residues. The CDR3 bases are TGTGCCAGCAGCTTGGGGGGGAGCACCCTGGAGCAGTACTTC. Amino acids: CASSLGGSTLEQYF. The full variable domain, its missing parts supplied by reference TRBV5-6 and TRBJ2-7, is DAGVTQSPTHLIKTRGQQVTLRCSPKSGHDTVSWYQQALGQGPQFIFQYYEEEERQRGNFPDRFSGHQFPNYSSELNVNALLLGDSALYLCASSLGGSTLEQYFGPGTRLTVT.

This clonotype was seen only a few times. V is TRBV11-1 and J is TRBJ2-6, with a tentative D call TRBD2 (6 bases). Trimming removed 1 base from V and 1 base from J, with 14 bases in between. The CDR3 is 18 residues long. Germline-derived CDR1 and CDR2 are SGHAT and FQDESV (reference sequence). The CDR3 nucleotides are TGTGCCAGCAGCTTAGATGTGGCGGACTATTCTGGGGCCAACGTCCTGACTTTC. It is translated as CASSLDVADYSGANVLTF.

This clonotype appeared many times. The rearrangement uses TRBV9 and TRBJ1-5; TRBD1 matches 9 bases. V shed 4 bases, J shed 6 bases, and the junction held 8 bases outside the gene matches. The CDR3 has 15 amino acids. CDR1 and CDR2 (germline): SGDLS, YYNGEE. CDR3 region: CASSRDTGGRQPQHF. The DNA of the CDR3 is TGTGCCAGCAGCCGGGACACAGGGGGCCGTCAGCCCCAGCATTTT. Full variable domain (outside the CDR3, taken from reference TRBV9 and TRBJ1-5): DSGVTQTPKHLITATGQRVTLRCSPRSGDLSVYWYQQSLDQGLQFLIQYYNGEERAKGNILERFSAQQFPDLHSELNLSSLELGDSALYFCASSRDTGGRQPQHFGDGTRLSIL.

This clonotype came up a few times. The CDR3 region has the DNA TGCAGTGCCCGACAGGGGATATCCTACAATGAGCAGTTCTTC. Encoded protein: CSARQGISYNEQFF. The V and J genes are TRBV20-1 and TRBJ2-1; 8 positions agree with TRBD1. V lost 6 bases to trimming and J lost 1 base; unmatched junction nucleotides: 5. CDR1 and CDR2 from the germline V gene are DFQATT and SNEGSKA (reference sequence). There are 14 residues in the CDR3.

This clonotype was recorded many times. V and J are TRBV14 and TRBJ1-3; no firm D call. Germline CDR1 and CDR2: SGHDN and FVKESK. The CDR3 contains 17 residues. The V end lost 4 bases, the J end lost 8 bases, and 24 bases lay between the germline ends. CDR3 region: CASSPRGVRSGTDTIYF. In nucleotides, the CDR3 is TGTGCCAGCAGCCCGCGCGGCGTACGGTCTGGTACGGACACCATATATTTT. The whole variable domain, filled in from reference TRBV14 and TRBJ1-3, reads EAGVTQFPSHSVIEKGQTVTLRCDPISGHDNLYWYRRVMGKEIKFLLHFVKESKQDESGMPNNRFLAERTGGTYSTLKVQPAELEDSGVYFCASSPRGVRSGTDTIYFGEGSWLTVV.

The rearrangement joins TRBV4-3 to TRBJ2-3, with TRBD2 matching over 10 bases. The germline V gene encodes CDR1 LGHNA and CDR2 YSLEER. The CDR3 consists of 16 residues. J lost 6 bases, V lost 0 bases, and 6 bases had no gene match. In DNA form, the CDR3 reads TGCGCCAGCAGCCAAGAACCTAGCGGGAGTCTTGATACGCAGTATTTT. Translated: CASSQEPSGSLDTQYF.

There are a few counts of this clonotype. V gene TRBV14 combines with J gene TRBJ1-1; D unresolved. Germline V lookup: CDR1 SGHDN, CDR2 FVKESK. The CDR3 runs 13 residues. Trimming pared 6 bases from V and 1 base from J, leaving 9 bases between. The CDR3 DNA follows: TGTGCCAGCAGTCGGATTCGGAACACTGAAGCTTTCTTT. Translating it yields CASSRIRNTEAFF.

This clonotype has a count of ten or more. J is TRBJ2-3 and V is TRBV29-1; D is unresolved. This CDR3 has 16 residues. The germline CDR1 and CDR2 sequences are SQVTM and ANQGSEA. The ends were cut back, 2 bases at V and 0 bases at J, with 15 bases in the middle. Here the CDR3 reads CSVELASRISTDTQYF. The DNA of the CDR3 is TGCAGCGTTGAACTGGCCAGCCGAATAAGCACAGATACGCAGTATTTT.

In this sample, this clonotype turned up a few times. The rearrangement links TRBV7-9 to TRBJ1-4; D is unclear. V shed 5 bases and J shed 6 bases, with 4 bases lying between them. This CDR3 spans 11 amino acids. Germline CDR1 and CDR2: SEHNR and FQNEAQ (reference sequence). CDR3 DNA sequence: TGTGCCAGCAGCGGGGATGAAAAACTGTTTTTT. As protein: CASSGDEKLFF.

There are a few counts of this clonotype. The chain employs TRBV12-3 or TRBV12-4 and TRBJ1-1; no clear D. This CDR3 comprises 13 residues. Trimming took off 9 bases at V and 1 base at J, with 12 bases between the two ends. The DNA of the CDR3 is TGTGCCAGTCAGTGGGATCGGAACACTGAAGCTTTCTTT. Translation: CASQWDRNTEAFF.

Only a few counts were recorded for this clonotype. V is TRBV7-2 and J is TRBJ2-2; 11 nucleotides match TRBD2. Germline CDR1 and CDR2: SGHTA and FQGNSA. The CDR3 has 15 residues. V dropped 5 bases and J dropped 5; count of bases not matched to a gene: 4. This chain's CDR3 is CASSLIAGGTGELFF. CDR3 coding DNA: TGTGCCAGCAGCCTCATAGCGGGAGGGACCGGGGAGCTGTTTTTT.

This chain uses TRBV9 with TRBJ1-4, with 7 bases aligning to TRBD1. CDR1 is SGDLS, CDR2 YYNGEE, per germline. The V segment lost 3 bases and the J segment 0 bases; nucleotides outside the gene matches: 2. This CDR3 contains 15 residues. CDR3 sequence: CASSGGQTTNEKLFF. CDR3 DNA: TGTGCCAGCAGCGGGGGACAGACAACTAATGAAAAACTGTTTTTT.

This sequence joins TRBV2 and TRBJ1-2, with D unclear. Between the trimmed V and J ends, which lost 7 bases and 4 bases, there was a span of 19 bases. The CDR3 has 15 residues. Germline CDR1 is SNHLY and CDR2 is FYNNEI. CDR3 sequence reads: CASNLDRVITYGYTF. CDR3 coding DNA: TGTGCCAGCAACCTTGACCGCGTCATCACCTATGGCTACACCTTC.

Here the CDR3 reads CASSQPLRGISGANVLTF. CDR3 coding DNA: TGTGCCAGCAGCCAACCCCTAAGGGGGATCTCTGGGGCCAACGTCCTGACTTTC. The chain has TRBV3-1 and TRBJ2-6, with D perhaps TRBD1 (6 bases). Germline CDR1 reads LGHDT; CDR2 reads YNNKEL (reference sequence). The CDR3 has 18 amino acids. Trimming took off 2 bases at V and 0 bases at J, with 14 bases between the two ends.

The gene calls are TRBV14 and TRBJ2-2; TRBD2 agrees at 8 bases. Trimming removed 0 bases from V and 2 bases from J; junction bases left unmatched: 8. The CDR3 has 18 amino acids. Germline CDR1 reads SGHDN; CDR2 reads FVKESK. In nucleotides, the CDR3 is TGTGCCAGCAGCCAAGAGAGGTTGCGGGGGGCCAACACCGGGGAGCTGTTTTTT. This sequence encodes CASSQERLRGANTGELFF.

This clonotype turned up a few times. The chain couples TRBV5-1 to TRBJ2-5; D is perhaps TRBD1 (6 bases). The V gene lost 4 bases and the J gene lost 5 bases, with 18 bases spanning the gap. The CDR3 is 15 residues long. The germline CDR1 and CDR2 sequences are SGHRS and YFSETQ. The CDR3 sequence: CASSPEDSRGETQYF. In nucleotides, the CDR3 is TGCGCCAGCAGCCCAGAAGATTCTAGGGGGGAGACCCAGTACTTC.